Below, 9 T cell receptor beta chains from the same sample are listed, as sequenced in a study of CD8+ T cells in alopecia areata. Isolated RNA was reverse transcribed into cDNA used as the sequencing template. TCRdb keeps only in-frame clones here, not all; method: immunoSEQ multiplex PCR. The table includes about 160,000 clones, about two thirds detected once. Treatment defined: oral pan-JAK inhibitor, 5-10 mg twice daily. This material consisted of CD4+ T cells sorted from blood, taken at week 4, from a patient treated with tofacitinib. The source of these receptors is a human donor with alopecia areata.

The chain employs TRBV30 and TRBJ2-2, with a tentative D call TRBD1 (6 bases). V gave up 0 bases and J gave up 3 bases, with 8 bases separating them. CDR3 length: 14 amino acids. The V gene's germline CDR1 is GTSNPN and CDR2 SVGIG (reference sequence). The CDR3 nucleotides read TGTGCCTGGAGTGTACAGGGTTACACCGGGGAGCTGTTTTTT. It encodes CAWSVQGYTGELFF.

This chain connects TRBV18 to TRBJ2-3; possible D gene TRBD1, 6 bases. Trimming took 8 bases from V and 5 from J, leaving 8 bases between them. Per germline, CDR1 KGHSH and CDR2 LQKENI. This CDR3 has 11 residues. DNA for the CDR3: TGTGCCAGCGTACAGGGAGATACGCAGTATTTT. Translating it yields CASVQGDTQYF. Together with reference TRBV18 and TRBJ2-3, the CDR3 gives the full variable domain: NAGVMQNPRHLVRRRGQEARLRCSPMKGHSHVYWYRQLPEEGLKFMVYLQKENIIDESGMPKERFSAEFPKEGPSILRIQQVVRGDSAAYFCASVQGDTQYFGPGTRLTVL.

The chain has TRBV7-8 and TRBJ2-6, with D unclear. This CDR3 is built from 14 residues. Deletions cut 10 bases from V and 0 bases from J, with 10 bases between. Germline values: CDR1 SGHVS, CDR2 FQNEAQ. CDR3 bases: TGTGCCACCATTCCAGCCTCTGGGGCCAACGTCCTGACTTTC. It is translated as CATIPASGANVLTF.

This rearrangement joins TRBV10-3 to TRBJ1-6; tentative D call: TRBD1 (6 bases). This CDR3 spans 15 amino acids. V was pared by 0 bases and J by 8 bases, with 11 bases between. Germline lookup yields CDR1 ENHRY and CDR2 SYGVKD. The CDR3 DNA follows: TGTGCCATCAGTGAGTCGGGGGGCGCGGATTCACCCCTCCACTTT. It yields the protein CAISESGGADSPLHF.

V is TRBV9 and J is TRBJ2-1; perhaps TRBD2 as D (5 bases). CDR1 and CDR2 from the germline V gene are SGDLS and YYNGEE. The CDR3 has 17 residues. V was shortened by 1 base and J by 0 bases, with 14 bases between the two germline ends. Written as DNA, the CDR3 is TGTGCCAGCAGCGTAAGGGAGAGGGTCCCCTCCTACAATGAGCAGTTCTTC. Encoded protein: CASSVRERVPSYNEQFF. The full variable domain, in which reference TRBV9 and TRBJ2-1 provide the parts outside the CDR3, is DSGVTQTPKHLITATGQRVTLRCSPRSGDLSVYWYQQSLDQGLQFLIQYYNGEERAKGNILERFSAQQFPDLHSELNLSSLELGDSALYFCASSVRERVPSYNEQFFGPGTRLTVL.

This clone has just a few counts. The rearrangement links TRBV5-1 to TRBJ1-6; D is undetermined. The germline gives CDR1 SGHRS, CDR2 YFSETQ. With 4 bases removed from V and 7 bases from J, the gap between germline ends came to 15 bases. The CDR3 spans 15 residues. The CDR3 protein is CASSLDGPWNSPLHF. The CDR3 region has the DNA TGCGCCAGCAGCCTCGATGGGCCGTGGAATTCACCCCTCCACTTT.

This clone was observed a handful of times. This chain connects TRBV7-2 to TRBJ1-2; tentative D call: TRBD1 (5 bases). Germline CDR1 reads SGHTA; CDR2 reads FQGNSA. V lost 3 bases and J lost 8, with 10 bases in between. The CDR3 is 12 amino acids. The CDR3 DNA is TGTGCCAGCAGCTTCCCAGGGAACGGCTACACCTTC. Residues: CASSFPGNGYTF. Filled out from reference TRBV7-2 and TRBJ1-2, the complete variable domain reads GAGVSQSPSNKVTEKGKDVELRCDPISGHTALYWYRQSLGQGLEFLIYFQGNSAPDKSGLPSDRFSAERTGGSVSTLTIQRTQQEDSAVYLCASSFPGNGYTFGSGTRLTVV.

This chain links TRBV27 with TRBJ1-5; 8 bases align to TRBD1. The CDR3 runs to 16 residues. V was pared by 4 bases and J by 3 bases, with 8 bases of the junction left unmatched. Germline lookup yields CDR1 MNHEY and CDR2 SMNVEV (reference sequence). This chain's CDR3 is CASSSLNRGTNQPQHF. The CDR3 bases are TGTGCCAGCAGTTCCCTCAACAGGGGGACCAATCAGCCCCAGCATTTT.

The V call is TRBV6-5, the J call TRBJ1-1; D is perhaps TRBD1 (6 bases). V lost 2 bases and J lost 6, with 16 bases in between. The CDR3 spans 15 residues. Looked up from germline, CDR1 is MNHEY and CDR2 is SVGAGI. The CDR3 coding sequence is TGTGCCAGCAGTTACACTAGAAGGGGGGTCCCTGAAGCTTTCTTT. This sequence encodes CASSYTRRGVPEAFF.